These T cell receptor beta chains were read from a single sample in a study of T cells in Graves' hyperthyroidism and ophthalmopathy. MiXCR was run by TCRdb on the multiplex PCR reads, yielding one entry per CDR3 protein. The repertoire holds approximately 400,000 distinct CDR3 sequences, with over 11% as singletons. Sequences were obtained from blood. Source of these receptors: a woman in her sixties with Graves' hyperthyroidism. Both conserved end residues are part of each CDR3. Each record gives: J gene, V gene, clone size, D gene, CDR3 length, CDR3 protein, CDR3 DNA. D genes are given only for firm matches. The size field is filled for only some rows; it gives once, few, many or a size class.

J: TRBJ2-5; V: TRBV18; size: few; D: NA; length: 16; CDR3: CATSIGRASNQETQYF; DNA: TGTGCCACCTCTATCGGGCGGGCCTCCAATCAAGAGACCCAGTACTTC
J: TRBJ2-3; V: TRBV5-1; size: many; D: NA; length: 15; CDR3: CASSLARDSTDTQYF; DNA: TGCGCCAGCAGCTTGGCCCGAGACAGCACAGATACGCAGTATTTT
J: TRBJ2-7; V: TRBV5-8; size: many; D: NA; length: 14; CDR3: CASSTWTRRGEQYF; DNA: TGTGCCAGCAGCACGTGGACACGGCGGGGCGAGCAGTACTTC
J: TRBJ1-3; V: TRBV18; size: many; D: NA; length: 14; CDR3: CASSPPFSGNTIYF; DNA: TGTGCCAGCTCACCACCCTTCTCTGGAAACACCATATATTTT
J: TRBJ2-6; V: TRBV27; size: NA; D: NA; length: 17; CDR3: CASSPPGSRSGANVLTF; DNA: TGTGCCAGCAGTCCTCCCGGCAGCCGCTCTGGGGCCAACGTCCTGACTTTC
J: TRBJ2-5; V: TRBV6-1; size: many; D: TRBD2; length: 15; CDR3: CASTPYTGGFETQYF; DNA: TGTGCCAGCACCCCTTATACGGGAGGATTTGAGACCCAGTACTTC
J: TRBJ2-5; V: TRBV5-1; size: NA; D: NA; length: 14; CDR3: CASSLSGHQETQYF; DNA: TGCGCCAGCAGCTTGAGCGGACACCAAGAGACCCAGTACTTC
J: TRBJ2-5; V: TRBV5-6; size: many; D: NA; length: 13; CDR3: CASSLAGIETQYF; DNA: TGTGCCAGCAGCTTGGCAGGTATTGAGACCCAGTACTTC
J: TRBJ1-5; V: TRBV15; size: many; D: NA; length: 16; CDR3: CATSRVLGDGNQPQHF; DNA: TGTGCCACCAGCAGAGTGCTTGGGGACGGCAATCAGCCCCAGCATTTT
J: TRBJ2-5; V: TRBV3-1; size: many; D: TRBD2; length: 15; CDR3: CASSQGGGVWKTQYF; DNA: TGTGCCAGCAGCCAAGGGGGAGGGGTTTGGAAGACCCAGTACTTC
J: TRBJ2-1; V: TRBV24-1; size: NA; D: NA; length: 13; CDR3: CATSDFQGPRWFF; DNA: TGTGCCACCAGTGATTTTCAGGGGCCTCGTTGGTTCTTC
J: TRBJ2-7; V: TRBV28; size: many; D: NA; length: 14; CDR3: CASTPGTHAYEQYF; DNA: TGTGCCAGCACCCCAGGGACACACGCCTACGAGCAGTACTTC
J: TRBJ2-3; V: TRBV5-1; size: many; D: TRBD2; length: 17; CDR3: CASSLAGLAGEADTQYF; DNA: TGCGCCAGCAGCTTGGCCGGACTAGCGGGAGAGGCAGATACGCAGTATTTT
J: TRBJ1-1; V: TRBV7-2; size: many; D: NA; length: 15; CDR3: CASSFPSGMNTEAFF; DNA: TGTGCCAGCAGCTTTCCTAGCGGGATGAACACTGAAGCTTTCTTT
J: TRBJ2-7; V: TRBV6-1; size: many; D: TRBD2; length: 16; CDR3: CASSEARTSFSYEQYF; DNA: TGTGCCAGCAGTGAAGCCAGGACTAGCTTTTCCTACGAGCAGTACTTC
J: TRBJ1-2; V: TRBV5-4; size: NA; D: NA; length: 16; CDR3: CASSRPEALANYGYTF; DNA: TGTGCCAGCAGCCGACCCGAGGCGCTGGCTAACTATGGCTACACCTTC
J: TRBJ2-1; V: TRBV3-1; size: many; D: TRBD2; length: 16; CDR3: CASSNSGRAGDNEQFF; DNA: TGTGCCAGCAGTAATAGCGGGAGGGCCGGGGACAATGAGCAGTTCTTC
J: TRBJ1-2; V: TRBV11-3; size: many; D: NA; length: 13; CDR3: CASSLGGVPGYTF; DNA: TGTGCCAGCAGCTTAGGCGGAGTTCCTGGCTACACCTTC
J: TRBJ1-4; V: TRBV20-1; size: many; D: NA; length: 15; CDR3: CSARDTGRFNEKLFF; DNA: TGCAGTGCTAGAGATACCGGCCGGTTCAATGAAAAACTGTTTTTT
J: TRBJ2-2; V: TRBV6-1; size: few; D: NA; length: 14; CDR3: CASSPGFNTGELFF; DNA: TGTGCCAGCAGTCCTGGATTTAACACCGGGGAGCTGTTTTTT